This T cell receptor (beta chain) was sequenced for a study of low-dose radiotherapy and immunotherapy resistance in tumors. Time point specified: after trial treatment. The treatment here: LDRT plus nivolumab, ipilimumab, low-dose cyclophosphamide and aspirin (RACIN trial). This CDR3 is built from 15 residues. Germline CDR1 is MNHEY and CDR2 is SVGAGI. V lost 5 bases, J lost 2 bases, and 1 base stayed unmatched. TRAV- and TRBV-specific primers, spanning alpha and beta chains, primed first-strand cDNA. Amplification of TCRs used a constant-region primer and V-primer adapter for roughly 20 PCR cycles. Following isolation, mRNA was amplified via in vitro transcription. TCRdb re-called the reads through MiXCR, storing one row per CDR3 protein. This repertoire shows 75,000 to 95,000 distinct CDR3 sequences, more than 20% found once; its top ten account for more than 10%.

The chain couples TRBV6-5 to TRBJ2-1; 12 nucleotides match TRBD2. The sequence was collected from a female donor with ovarian cancer. Sequencing used PBMCs, obtained after low-dose radiotherapy plus immunotherapy. The CDR3 DNA reads as TGTGCCAGCAGTCGACTAGCGGGAGCCTACAATGAGCAGTTCTTC. Amino acid sequence: CASSRLAGAYNEQFF.